The 26 T cell receptor beta chains given below trace back to one sample, sequenced in a study of human T cells and chemical hapten exposure. Time point described: patch test 1, 2 weeks after DPC sensitization. As to treatment: therapeutic diphenylcyclopropenone sensitization with weekly scalp DPC. TCRdb reprocessed the RACE reads with MiXCR, giving one entry per CDR3 protein. The table lists under 150,000 distinct CDR3 sequences, about 12% of them singletons. Specimen: whole blood, collected in connection with sensitization to the hapten diphenylcyclopropenone (DPC). All receptors derive from a woman aged 45-59 years with alopecia areata. Some clones in this sample may be carry-over from other donors' samples.

This clonotype was seen more than once but under ten times. This chain joins TRBV6-6 and TRBJ2-3, with D perhaps matching TRBD2 (6 bases). V lost 4 bases, J lost 5 bases, and 16 bases lay in between. The CDR3 covers 15 residues. From germline, CDR1 is MNHNY and CDR2 SVGAGI (reference sequence). CDR3 loop: CASSSQEGLLDTQYF. DNA for the CDR3: TGTGCCAGCAGTTCGCAGGAGGGCCTGTTAGATACGCAGTATTTT.

This clonotype was recorded many times. This chain links TRBV7-2 with TRBJ2-1; D is possibly TRBD2 (6 bases). Germline CDR1 reads SGHTA; CDR2 reads FQGNSA. V was clipped by 1 base and J by 1 base, with 8 bases between them. The CDR3 runs to 15 residues. CDR3 protein: CASSLGSGSYNEQFF. The CDR3 DNA reads TGTGCCAGCAGCTTAGGTAGCGGTTCCTACAATGAGCAGTTCTTC.

This clonotype was counted at least ten times. The chain is built from TRBV28 and TRBJ2-7; D is possibly TRBD1 (6 bases). CDR3 length equals 15 residues. The germline gives CDR1 MDHEN, CDR2 SYDVKM. Trimming took off 4 bases at V and 0 bases at J, with 13 bases between the two ends. Here the CDR3 reads CASSSTGLSSYEQYF. The CDR3 DNA reads as TGTGCCAGCAGTTCGACAGGACTGAGCTCCTACGAGCAGTACTTC.

This clonotype was found a few times. The chain links TRBV24-1 to TRBJ1-4; TRBD1 matches at 7 bases. The V and J ends lost 2 bases and 5 bases, in that order; junction bases with no gene match: 4. The CDR3 loop spans 15 amino acids. The germline gives CDR1 KGHDR, CDR2 SFDVKD. This CDR3 is CATSDSSQGNEKLFF. In DNA, the CDR3 is TGTGCCACCAGTGATTCCTCACAGGGGAATGAAAAACTGTTTTTT.

This clonotype was detected ten times or more. An end of the junction does not agree with germline; a read error may underlie this. Here the CDR3 DNA reads TGTGCCATCAATGAGGGGGGCGCTAATGAAAAACTGTTTTTT. This sequence encodes CAINEGGANEKLFF. The chain recombines TRBV10-3 with TRBJ1-4; TRBD1 might be the D (6 bases). The germline V gene encodes CDR1 ENHRY and CDR2 SYGVKD. This CDR3 has 14 amino acids.

The V and J genes are TRBV20-1 and TRBJ1-1; D is unclear. Germline V gene sequence: CDR1 DFQATT, CDR2 SNEGSKA (reference sequence). This CDR3 has 13 residues. The V and J ends lost 3 bases and 1 base respectively, with 9 bases between them. The CDR3, as DNA: TGCAGTGCTAGGATTAGGAGGAACACTGAAGCTTTCTTT. Translating it yields CSARIRRNTEAFF.

This clonotype appeared many times. The chain carries TRBV5-1 and TRBJ2-2, with TRBD1 matching 11 bases. J lost 4 bases, V lost 3 bases, and 8 bases had no gene match. Germline CDR1 SGHRS, CDR2 YFSETQ. This CDR3 comprises 17 residues. CDR3 nucleotides: TGCGCCAGCAGCTGGGCCCCCGGGACAGGGGGCACCGGGGAGCTGTTTTTT. Its protein product is CASSWAPGTGGTGELFF.

This clonotype was observed a few times. The chain uses TRBV2 and TRBJ2-5; 7 bases are shared with TRBD2. Germline V gives CDR1 SNHLY, CDR2 FYNNEI. With V trimmed by 1 base and J by 4 bases, 9 bases remained unmatched. The CDR3 consists of 16 residues. CDR3 residues: CASSEERPASGETQYF. CDR3 DNA: TGTGCCAGCAGTGAAGAAAGGCCGGCTAGCGGAGAGACCCAGTACTTC.

The V gene is TRBV3-1, the J gene TRBJ1-1, with D perhaps matching TRBD1 (6 bases). The V end was cut by 4 bases, the J end by 6 bases, with 21 bases between. Germline V lookup: CDR1 LGHDT, CDR2 YNNKEL (reference sequence). The CDR3 extends over 16 amino acids. CDR3 in amino acids: CASSPYGKHRDPEAFF. CDR3 DNA sequence: TGTGCCAGCAGCCCTTATGGCAAACACAGGGACCCTGAAGCTTTCTTT. Using reference TRBV3-1 and TRBJ1-1 for the parts outside the CDR3, the full variable domain is DTAVSQTPKYLVTQMGNDKSIKCEQNLGHDTMYWYKQDSKKFLKIMFSYNNKELIINETVPNRFSPKSPDKAHLNLHINSLELGDSAVYFCASSPYGKHRDPEAFFGQGTRLTVV.

This clonotype was counted at least ten times. The V call is TRBV7-2, the J call TRBJ1-5; D is unclear. Germline V CDR1 and CDR2: SGHTA, FQGNSA. The CDR3 runs 16 residues. The ends were cut back, 4 bases at V and 0 bases at J, with 13 bases in the middle. CDR3 in DNA: TGTGCCAGCAGCTCCACCGACTGGAATAGCAATCAGCCCCAGCATTTT. Its translation is CASSSTDWNSNQPQHF.

V gene TRBV10-3 combines with J gene TRBJ1-5; D ambiguous. Germline V gives CDR1 ENHRY, CDR2 SYGVKD. V gave up 2 bases and J gave up 0 bases, with 5 bases separating them. The CDR3 covers 14 residues. CDR3 sequence: CAISEGVSNQPQHF. The CDR3 DNA sequence: TGTGCCATCAGTGAGGGAGTTAGCAATCAGCCCCAGCATTTT.

This clonotype turned up a few times. V and J are TRBV4-1 and TRBJ2-6; no reliable D call. With 1 base removed from V and 0 bases from J, the gap between germline ends came to 7 bases. The germline CDR1 and CDR2 sequences are MGHRA and YSYEKL. This CDR3 region has 16 residues. The CDR3 loop reads CASSQVDISGANVLTF. The DNA for the CDR3 is TGCGCCAGCAGCCAAGTTGATATCTCTGGGGCCAACGTCCTGACTTTC.

This clonotype was picked up many times. The gene calls are TRBV29-1 and TRBJ2-2; D unresolved. The germline gives CDR1 SQVTM, CDR2 ANQGSEA. Trimming removed 4 bases from V and 7 bases from J, with 13 bases in between. CDR3 length: 13 amino acids. Here the CDR3 DNA reads TGCAGCGTTGCACACTTGGTGGGCGGGGAGCTGTTTTTT. Translating gives CSVAHLVGGELFF.

This clonotype came up a few times. The rearrangement uses TRBV29-1 and TRBJ2-7; maybe TRBD1 (5 bases). The germline V and J ends were trimmed by 6 bases and 3 bases, with 12 bases remaining between them. The CDR3 is 12 amino acids. In germline, CDR1 is SQVTM, CDR2 ANQGSEA. CDR3 amino acids: CSVATVLYEQYF. CDR3 nucleotides: TGCAGCGTAGCGACAGTTCTCTACGAGCAGTACTTC.

This clonotype was detected ten times or more. The rearrangement uses TRBV12-3 or TRBV12-4 and TRBJ1-2, with 9 bases lining up with TRBD1. This CDR3 has 17 residues. V lost 5 bases to trimming and J lost 3 bases; unmatched junction nucleotides: 13. The CDR3 DNA reads TGTGCCAGCAGTGAGGGGACAGGGTCACCAGGAGACTATGGCTACACCTTC. Translating it yields CASSEGTGSPGDYGYTF.

The chain carries TRBV18 and TRBJ2-1; D is perhaps TRBD1 (6 bases). Trimming shortened V by 1 base and J by 4 bases, and 11 bases separated the two germline ends. Germline CDR1 KGHSH, CDR2 LQKENI. The CDR3 runs 15 residues. The chain's CDR3 is CASSPLRGIYNEQFF. In DNA form, the CDR3 reads TGTGCCAGCTCACCACTCAGGGGAATATACAATGAGCAGTTCTTC.

There are many counts of this clonotype. CDR3 DNA: TGTGCCAGCAGTTACCGACGGCGAGGGTATTTT. Translation: CASSYRRRGYF. This sequence joins TRBV28 and TRBJ2-3, with D hard to call. CDR3 length: 11 residues. In germline, CDR1 is MDHEN, CDR2 SYDVKM. V gave up 4 bases and J gave up 14 bases, with 13 bases separating them.

This clonotype was seen ten or more times. V gene TRBV10-1 combines with J gene TRBJ1-5; 7 positions match TRBD1. The germline V gene encodes CDR1 WNHNN and CDR2 SYGVQD (reference sequence). The CDR3 covers 17 residues. V lost 6 bases, J lost 0 bases, and 11 bases stayed unmatched. CDR3 sequence reads: CASRDLTGMNSNQPQHF. The CDR3 DNA is TGCGCCAGCAGGGATCTGACAGGGATGAATAGCAATCAGCCCCAGCATTTT.

The chain carries TRBV7-2 and TRBJ1-5, with D unclear. This CDR3 comprises 14 residues. The V end was cut by 4 bases, the J end by 3 bases, with 10 bases between. Per germline, CDR1 SGHTA and CDR2 FQGNSA. The CDR3 region is CASSSRASNQPQHF. The DNA of the CDR3 is TGTGCCAGCAGCTCCCGGGCCTCCAATCAGCCCCAGCATTTT.

This clonotype was picked up a small number of times. The V call is TRBV25-1, the J call TRBJ1-6; TRBD1 agrees at 9 bases. Per the germline V gene, CDR1 is MGHDK and CDR2 is SYGVNS. The CDR3 sequence is 18 residues long. Trimming took 1 base from V and 10 from J; bases not matched to a gene: 14. The CDR3 nucleotides read TGTGCCAGCAGTGAATCTCGGACAGGGGTAGGGGTTAAGTCACCCCTCCACTTT. Protein product: CASSESRTGVGVKSPLHF. Full variable domain (remainder filled in from reference TRBV25-1 and TRBJ1-6): EADIYQTPRYLVIGTGKKITLECSQTMGHDKMYWYQQDPGMELHLIHYSYGVNSTEKGDLSSESTVSRIRTEHFPLTLESARPSHTSQYLCASSESRTGVGVKSPLHFGNGTRLTVT.

The sample holds many counts of this clonotype. The chain links TRBV20-1 to TRBJ2-7; perhaps D is TRBD1 or TRBD2 (5 bases each). The ends were cut back, 0 bases at V and 3 bases at J, with 15 bases in the middle. This CDR3 has 15 residues. Germline CDR1 DFQATT, CDR2 SNEGSKA (reference sequence). Here the CDR3 DNA reads TGCAGTGCTAGAGATGGGGGTTCCCCCTACTACGAGCAGTACTTC. Protein product: CSARDGGSPYYEQYF.

This clonotype was recorded many times. This chain connects TRBV12-3 or TRBV12-4 to TRBJ2-4; 9 bases agree with TRBD1. The ends lost 8 bases at V and 6 bases at J; junction bases unmatched: 8. The CDR3 sequence is 14 residues long. CDR3: CASGKGQGGNIQYF. The CDR3 DNA follows: TGTGCCAGCGGGAAGGGACAGGGAGGAAACATTCAGTACTTC.

The J gene is TRBJ2-1, the V gene TRBV6-4; D unresolved. V was pared by 5 bases and J by 8 bases, with 13 bases between. This CDR3 region has 13 residues. The germline V gene has CDR1 MRHNA and CDR2 SNTAGT. This CDR3 reads CASSRTMVDEQFF. The CDR3 coding sequence is TGTGCCAGCAGTCGTACCATGGTGGATGAGCAGTTCTTC.

This chain joins TRBV12-3 or TRBV12-4 and TRBJ1-3; no clear D. The CDR3 is 14 residues long. Trimming took 7 bases from V and 0 from J, leaving 10 bases between them. CDR3 amino acids: CASTPLISGNTIYF. In DNA form, the CDR3 reads TGTGCCAGCACCCCGTTGATCTCTGGAAACACCATATATTTT.

This clonotype showed up many times. The chain carries TRBV20-1 and TRBJ1-5; TRBD1 aligns across 8 bases. This CDR3 has 15 residues. Trimming took 5 bases from V and 0 from J; bases not matched to a gene: 6. Germline V gene lookup returns CDR1 DFQATT and CDR2 SNEGSKA (reference sequence). The CDR3 sequence: CSALLQGDSNQPQHF. The CDR3 bases are TGCAGTGCTCTACTACAGGGGGATAGCAATCAGCCCCAGCATTTT.

This clonotype was seen at least ten times. The chain joins TRBV7-6 to TRBJ2-1, with D perhaps matching TRBD2 (7 bases). The germline V gene encodes CDR1 SGHVS and CDR2 FNYEAQ. The CDR3 totals 13 residues. The V end was cut by 2 bases, the J end by 7 bases, with 9 bases between. CDR3 protein: CASSLRGGNEQFF. Written as DNA, the CDR3 is TGTGCCAGCAGCTTAAGGGGGGGGAATGAGCAGTTCTTC.